This T cell receptor (beta chain) was obtained from a study of cytomegalovirus exposure and HLA in healthy donors. The study, taken as a whole, reports: Clonal expansion, a later analysis showed, was greater in HLA-associated TCR beta chains than in equally common others. Later analysis associated a missense DCLRE1C variant with TCR beta V- and J-gene trimming.

Healthy bone marrow donors formed the donor group. PCR involved 60 Vbeta and 13 Jbeta primers. Original processing methods: Unique TCR beta chains numbered about 79 million in a later analysis, with roughly 11 million shared. Assay used: immunoSEQ multiplex PCR; TCRdb lists only in-frame clones, some missing. Clone size and the V and J calls come from that table; the DNA yielded D and trimming. Counted here are about 130,000 clones, 75% to 85% occurring once; the ten biggest clones make up 5.9%. V lost 3 bases and J lost 1, with 9 bases in between. This CDR3 has 14 amino acids. Germline CDR1 is KGHSH and CDR2 is LQKENI. This clone has only one observation. Its cognate antigen is unknown. This specimen includes other DNA sequences encoding the same CDR3.

This receptor was obtained from a woman between 40 and 55 years old in good health and CMV-seropositive. The sequencing input was PBMCs. This chain links TRBV18 with TRBJ1-1; TRBD1 is a possible D gene (6 bases). The CDR3 is CASSPGTPNTEAFF. The CDR3 DNA follows: TGTGCCAGCTCACCCGGGACACCGAACACTGAAGCTTTCTTT.